This is a list of T cell receptor beta chains from one sample in a study of T-cell reconstitution after alpha-beta-depleted transplantation in children. Using its own MiXCR run on the PCR reads, TCRdb lists one record per CDR3 protein. The sample has about 830,000 distinct CDR3 sequences, 16% seen once. The sample was PBMCs, mostly from graft donor cells, taken 360 days after TCRalphabeta/CD19-depleted stem cell transplant. The source is a male patient aged 5 to 17 who had a stem cell transplant for acute lymphoblastic leukemia, so the T cells may come from the graft donor. The CDR3 runs from the conserved cysteine through the conserved F or W. The D gene is left open where the match is weak. Rows may omit the clone size; those that give it use once, few, many or a size class.

TRBV7-2	-	TRBJ2-3	TRBD2	CASSFGLAGVAQDTQYF	TGTGCCAGCAGCTTCGGACTAGCGGGAGTAGCCCAAGATACGCAGTATTTT
TRBV2	few	TRBJ1-4	-	CASRGYSNEKLFF	TGTGCCAGCAGGGGTTACTCTAATGAAAAACTGTTTTTT
TRBV15	-	TRBJ1-5	TRBD1	CATSDRTTGTGGWPQHF	TGTGCCACCAGCGACAGGACGACCGGGACAGGGGGCTGGCCCCAGCATTTT
TRBV14	-	TRBJ2-5	-	CASSHEKATQYF	TGTGCCAGCAGCCACGAGAAAGCGACCCAGTACTTC
TRBV18	-	TRBJ2-2	TRBD2	CASSGTSTNTGELFF	TGTGCCAGCTCAGGGACTAGCACAAACACCGGGGAGCTGTTTTTT
TRBV11-2	-	TRBJ1-3	-	CASSTNGLGNTIYF	TGTGCCAGCAGCACAAACGGGTTGGGAAACACCATATATTTT
TRBV15	few	TRBJ2-7	-	CATSRDIGVYEQYF	TGTGCCACCAGCAGAGACATCGGGGTCTACGAGCAGTACTTC
TRBV27	many	TRBJ2-7	-	CASSFEKKRAYPTYEQYF	TGTGCCAGCAGTTTTGAGAAGAAGCGGGCCTACCCAACCTACGAGCAGTACTTC
TRBV5-1	few	TRBJ2-3	TRBD1	CASSLNSGGVTQYF	TGCGCCAGCAGCTTGAATTCAGGGGGCGTAACGCAGTATTTT
TRBV5-6	-	TRBJ2-3	-	CASSRTSGWADTQYF	TGTGCCAGCAGCCGAACGAGCGGGTGGGCAGATACGCAGTATTTT
TRBV27	-	TRBJ2-2	TRBD2	CASTGTSGPGELFF	TGTGCCAGCACCGGGACTAGCGGACCCGGGGAGCTGTTTTTT
TRBV25-1	-	TRBJ1-5	-	CASSEYLNQPQHF	TGTGCCAGCAGTGAATATCTAAATCAGCCCCAGCATTTT
TRBV5-6	many	TRBJ2-1	-	CASSLLGWNNEQFF	TGTGCCAGCAGCTTGCTCGGCTGGAACAATGAGCAGTTCTTC
TRBV7-9	-	TRBJ2-7	TRBD2	CASSLTSGSFDEQYF	TGTGCCAGCAGCTTGACTAGCGGGAGTTTTGACGAGCAGTACTTC
TRBV27	many	TRBJ1-1	-	CASSAQIYTEAFF	TGTGCCAGCAGTGCCCAGATCTACACTGAAGCTTTCTTT
TRBV27	-	TRBJ2-3	-	CASSSAADSTDTQYF	TGTGCCAGCAGTTCGGCGGCAGACTCCACAGATACGCAGTATTTT
TRBV5-5	many	TRBJ2-1	TRBD1	CASSPRQGGEQFF	TGTGCCAGCAGCCCACGACAGGGTGGCGAGCAGTTCTTC
TRBV3-1	-	TRBJ2-5	-	CASSLRIIETQYF	TGTGCCAGCAGCCTGCGAATAATCGAGACCCAGTACTTC
TRBV10-1	-	TRBJ2-5	-	CASSPGRTASQETQYF	TGCGCCAGCAGCCCGGGGAGGACAGCCAGCCAAGAGACCCAGTACTTC
TRBV4-1	few	TRBJ2-3	TRBD2	CASSKSPGLPRNTDTQYF	TGCGCCAGCAGCAAATCTCCGGGACTACCTAGGAACACAGATACGCAGTATTTT
TRBV4-1	few	TRBJ2-1	-	CASSHPQGRGPNEQFF	TGCGCCAGCAGCCACCCCCAGGGGAGGGGTCCAAATGAGCAGTTCTTC
TRBV7-9	many	TRBJ1-1	-	CASSFEPRGLTEAFF	TGTGCCAGCAGCTTTGAGCCCCGCGGATTAACTGAAGCTTTCTTT
TRBV5-1	few	TRBJ2-1	TRBD2	CASSKTSGGYNEQFF	TGCGCCAGCAGCAAGACTAGCGGGGGGTACAATGAGCAGTTCTTC
TRBV9	-	TRBJ2-1	-	CASKGPGSDEQFF	TGTGCCAGCAAGGGACCGGGATCGGATGAGCAGTTCTTC
TRBV5-1	-	TRBJ2-7	-	CASSSRSSGYSYEQYF	TGCGCCAGCAGCTCCCGGTCCAGCGGGTACTCCTACGAGCAGTACTTC
TRBV5-1	-	TRBJ2-5	-	CASSAGANLNGETQYF	TGCGCCAGCAGCGCCGGAGCGAACCTGAATGGGGAGACCCAGTACTTC
TRBV5-1	-	TRBJ1-1	-	CASRVGGRNTEAFF	TGCGCCAGCAGAGTCGGCGGACGGAACACTGAAGCTTTCTTT
TRBV11-1	-	TRBJ2-7	TRBD2	CASSLARRTSVRGYEQYF	TGTGCCAGCAGCTTGGCCCGCCGGACTAGCGTTAGGGGCTACGAGCAGTACTTC
TRBV5-1	few	TRBJ2-1	TRBD2	CASSLFGLADHREQFF	TGCGCCAGCAGCTTGTTTGGACTAGCGGACCACCGGGAGCAGTTCTTC
TRBV3-1	few	TRBJ2-3	TRBD2	CASSGWNLAGVSTDTQYF	TGTGCCAGCAGCGGGTGGAACCTAGCGGGAGTTAGCACAGATACGCAGTATTTT
TRBV18	few	TRBJ2-1	-	CASSPQQGNEQFF	TGTGCCAGCTCACCACAACAAGGGAATGAGCAGTTCTTC
TRBV2	-	TRBJ2-5	-	CASSPRGDTQETQYF	TGTGCCAGTTCGCCAAGGGGGGACACCCAAGAGACCCAGTACTTC
TRBV5-1	many	TRBJ2-5	-	CASSLRGRETQYF	TGTGCCAGCAGTTTACGGGGGAGGGAGACCCAGTACTTC
TRBV29-1	once	TRBJ2-7	-	CSASLPEGEQYF	TGCAGCGCCTCCTTACCGGAGGGGGAGCAGTACTTC
TRBV27	-	TRBJ2-2	-	CASSPDRTVNTGELFF	TGTGCCAGCAGTCCCGACAGGACAGTGAACACCGGGGAGCTGTTTTTT
TRBV18	-	TRBJ2-2	TRBD2	CASSPPKIAGVLGELFF	TGTGCCAGCTCACCACCGAAGATAGCGGGAGTTCTCGGGGAGCTGTTTTTT
TRBV6-5	few	TRBJ2-5	-	CASSYPRGTQYF	TGTGCCAGCAGTTACCCGCGGGGGACCCAGTACTTC
TRBV20-1	few	TRBJ2-7	-	CSAREYSIYEQYF	TGCAGTGCTAGGGAGTATTCGATCTACGAGCAGTACTTC
TRBV18	-	TRBJ2-5	-	CASYKGGFQETQYF	TGTGCCAGCTACAAGGGGGGATTTCAAGAGACCCAGTACTTC
TRBV28	-	TRBJ2-7	-	CASSLLAVEQYF	TGTGCCAGCAGTTTATTGGCGGTCGAGCAGTACTTC
TRBV4-1	-	TRBJ1-4	-	CASSQTQRGEKLFF	TGCGCCAGCAGCCAAACCCAAAGGGGTGAAAAACTGTTTTTT